This entry concerns a single TCR beta chain. What it recognizes is unknown. This specimen comes from a study of T cells in Graves' hyperthyroidism and ophthalmopathy. The study, taken as a whole, reports: Model-based prediction identified ophthalmopathy a median about 7 months prior to its onset.

TCR beta CDR3 regions were amplified from RNA transcripts. The TCR CDR3 was amplified in a first-round RT-PCR using the HTBI primer set. From the multiplex PCR reads, TCRdb called clonotypes with MiXCR, one entry per CDR3 protein. The table shows fewer than 750,000 distinct CDR3 sequences, with 40% to 55% occurring only once. Used for diagnoses were clinical symptoms, serum thyroxine and TRAb, thyroid ultrasound and orbital computed tomography. The receptor's source is a woman between 18 and 30 years old with Graves' hyperthyroidism. The sample comprised peripheral blood or thyroid tissue (not recorded which).

CDR3 amino acids: CASSSPLYSRDSNPEQYF. CDR3 nucleotides: TGTGCCAGCAGCTCACCCTTGTACTCCCGGGACTCCAACCCCGAGCAGTACTTC. The rearrangement joins TRBV7-2 to TRBJ2-7, with TRBD2 as a possible D gene (6 bases). Germline V CDR1 and CDR2: SGHTA, FQGNSA. Trimming removed 4 bases from V and 6 bases from J, with 28 bases in between. The CDR3 length is 18 residues. Based on the CDR3 plus reference TRBV7-2 and TRBJ2-7, the full variable domain is GAGVSQSPSNKVTEKGKDVELRCDPISGHTALYWYRQSLGQGLEFLIYFQGNSAPDKSGLPSDRFSAERTGGSVSTLTIQRTQQEDSAVYLCASSSPLYSRDSNPEQYFGPGTRLTVT.